This T cell receptor (beta chain) was retrieved from a study of blood T cell repertoires in COVID-19. Study in general: Samples came from the United States, Italy and Spain, spanning acute and convalescent COVID-19. T cells, B-cell-depleted T cells, or PBMCs provided the cDNA or gDNA that served as material.

The authors' processing: Estimates of nucleated cell counts were drawn from the amplification of reference gene primers. The protocol was immunoSEQ multiplex PCR, while the TCRdb copy is restricted to in-frame clones and leaves out a portion. The D gene and trimming were derived from the DNA, and the V and J assignments and clone size from that table. In the table there are some 370,000 clones, more than 80% of which are singletons. Source material: peripheral blood. This TCR came from a middle-aged man with acute or convalescent COVID-19.

CDR3 coding DNA: TGTGCCAGCAGTTTAGGGGATGCTTCGGGGACAGGGAGGGGCTACACCTTC. Translation gives CASSLGDASGTGRGYTF. This rearrangement joins TRBV28 to TRBJ1-2; 9 positions match TRBD1. The V gene end was trimmed by 2 bases and the J gene end by 8 bases; junction bases not matched to a gene: 15. From germline, CDR1 is MDHEN and CDR2 SYDVKM. This CDR3 region has 17 residues.